This T cell receptor (beta chain) was obtained from a study of cytomegalovirus exposure and HLA in healthy donors (dated by TCRdb to 2015 to 2018). Regarding the research as a whole: According to a later analysis, one platform produced both the 120 validation repertoires and the roughly 650 repertoires of the first cohort. To predict cytomegalovirus infection status, the study combined high-throughput TCR immunosequencing, statistical association of individual TCRs with disease status, and machine learning. The aim of the study was to test whether cataloging public T cell receptors could identify signatures of past pathogen exposure. A separate validation cohort of over 95 different subjects was used in addition to the approximately 700-subject first cohort. Study-level results and caveats: All 120 or so repertoires were used to score co-occurrence in the validation cohort in a later analysis, because that analysis had no HLA typing for the cohort. In the study, some 160 TCR beta chains were listed as associated with cytomegalovirus. Of the cluster scores, 94% were above 0 in a later analysis, which found that TCRs clustered in the first cohort also tended to co-occur in the 120 validation repertoires. Most TCR sequences were observed very rarely across donors, whereas some public TCRs were present in many individuals. The classifier was reported to diagnose cytomegalovirus status with high specificity and sensitivity in both the original cohort and the validation cohort. A few of the identified cytomegalovirus-associated TCR beta chains were confirmed in vitro to be specific for cytomegalovirus antigens. The authors suggested that the approach could potentially be generalized to other disease states and immunological phenotypes.

Libraries were prepared through the immunoSEQ multiplex PCR assay. The authors' pipeline ran thus. To diagnose cytomegalovirus status from the catalog of TCR beta chain sequences, a statistical classification framework was built. TCRdb holds this immuneACCESS table with in-frame rearrangements only. Some clones are missing; in checked studies, unresolved V genes explain under half, and the rest has no known cause. V and J calls plus clone size are reproduced from that table; the DNA served to infer D and trimming. The sample records around 200,000 clones, roughly 77% of which are singletons. 1.2% of the sample rests with the top ten. Turning to this clone: The specificity of this receptor is unknown. Qualities for individual bases were not recorded, and no much larger clone is one base off.

Donors formed part of the validation cohort, which comprised 120 subjects and was distinct from the first cohort of some 700 subjects. Including the terminal cysteine and phenylalanine, the CDR3 comprises 14 residues. Solely the CDR3 DNA is kept, with 42 bases framed from the first base. A distance of 14 bases separates the germline ends of V and J, which lose 4 bases and 6 bases respectively. CDR1 and CDR2 are drawn from the germline V gene: SGHDT, YYEEEE. The sequence derives from a woman in her twenties or thirties in good health and CMV-seronegative. Sequenced input: PBMCs. Here the chain combines TRBV5-6 and TRBJ1-5, with the D segment identity uncertain. The DNA sequence is TGTGCCAGCAGCCCAAAGCCGGGGATTCAGCCCCAGCATTTT. Translated, it gives CASSPKPGIQPQHF.